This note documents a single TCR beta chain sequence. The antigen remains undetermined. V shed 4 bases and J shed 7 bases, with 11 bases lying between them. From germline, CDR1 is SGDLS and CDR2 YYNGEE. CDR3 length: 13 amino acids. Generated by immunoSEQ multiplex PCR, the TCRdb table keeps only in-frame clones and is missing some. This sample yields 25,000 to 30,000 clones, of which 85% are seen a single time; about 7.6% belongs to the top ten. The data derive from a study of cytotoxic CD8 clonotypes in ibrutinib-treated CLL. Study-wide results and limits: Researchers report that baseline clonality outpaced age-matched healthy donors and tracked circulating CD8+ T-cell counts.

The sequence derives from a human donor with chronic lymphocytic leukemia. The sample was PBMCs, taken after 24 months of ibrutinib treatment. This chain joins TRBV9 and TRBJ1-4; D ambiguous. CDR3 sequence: CASSPPRGEKLFF. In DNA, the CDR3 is TGTGCCAGCAGCCCCCCCCGAGGTGAAAAACTGTTTTTT.